Shown below are 26 T cell receptor beta chains from a single sample sequenced in a study of cytomegalovirus exposure and HLA in healthy donors. 13 Jbeta primers and 60 Vbeta primers were used for the PCR. Clones were read by immunoSEQ multiplex PCR, and TCRdb kept only the in-frame ones, dropping some. The sample has about 130,000 clones, roughly 82% seen once. Sequencing was done on a sample of PBMCs. Receptor source: a man aged 50-60 years in good health and CMV-seronegative.

This clone is a singleton in its sample. The rearrangement uses TRBV10-3 and TRBJ1-2, with TRBD1 matching over 8 bases. The germline CDR1 and CDR2 sequences are ENHRY and SYGVKD. Losses at the gene ends were 3 bases for V and 7 bases for J; bases not matched to a gene: 1. This CDR3 has 12 residues. CDR3 sequence: CAISETGGGYTF. CDR3 sequence (DNA): TGTGCCATCAGTGAAACAGGGGGTGGCTACACCTTC.

The chain joins TRBV19 to TRBJ1-5; TRBD1 agrees at 9 bases. The CDR3 extends over 14 amino acids. V was pared by 6 bases and J by 6 bases, with 6 bases of the junction left unmatched. The germline V gene has CDR1 LNHDA and CDR2 SQIVND (reference sequence). CDR3 nucleotide sequence: TGTGCCAGTAGCGGGGAGACAGGGGGTCAGCCCCAGCATTTT. It translates to CASSGETGGQPQHF.

Of note for this clone: This sample also contains other DNA sequences that code for the same CDR3. CDR3 sequence reads: CASSSGNTEAFF. CDR3 coding DNA: TGTGCCAGCAGCTCAGGGAACACTGAAGCTTTCTTT. The V call is TRBV11-3, the J call TRBJ1-1; D remains ambiguous. CDR1 is SGHNT and CDR2 is YENEEA in the germline V gene. V was clipped by 4 bases and J by 1 base, with 4 bases between them. This CDR3 spans 12 amino acids.

The chain is built from TRBV29-1 and TRBJ2-7; TRBD1 aligns across 11 bases. This CDR3 comprises 13 residues. Germline V CDR1 and CDR2: SQVTM, ANQGSEA. Trimming at V came to 4 bases and at J to 5 bases, leaving 4 bases not matched to a gene. The CDR3 region has the DNA TGCAGCGTTGGATGGGGACAGGGGGACGAGCAGTACTTC. Translating it yields CSVGWGQGDEQYF.

This CDR3 reads CASSLISAGRAFF. In DNA form, the CDR3 reads TGTGCCAGCAGTTTAATTTCGGCAGGGCGAGCTTTCTTT. The genes are TRBV27 and TRBJ1-1; a weak D match, TRBD1 (5 bases). The germline gives CDR1 MNHEY, CDR2 SMNVEV (reference sequence). V lost 2 bases and J 10 bases, leaving 14 bases between the germline ends. The CDR3 length is 13 residues.

This chain joins TRBV19 and TRBJ2-7, with 10 bases matching TRBD2. V lost 4 bases to trimming and J lost 0 bases; unmatched junction nucleotides: 12. Looked up from germline, CDR1 is LNHDA and CDR2 is SQIVND (reference sequence). This CDR3 comprises 18 residues. CDR3 in DNA: TGTGCCAGTAGTAGAGGGCTAGCGGGGGCTTCGAGCTCCTACGAGCAGTACTTC. It codes for CASSRGLAGASSSYEQYF.

The chain has TRBV5-1 and TRBJ2-1; maybe TRBD2 (5 bases). The CDR3 is 14 residues long. Germline CDR1 is SGHRS and CDR2 is YFSETQ. V lost 0 bases and J 8 bases, leaving 12 bases between the germline ends. The CDR3 DNA follows: TGCGCCAGCAGCTTGGGGGTGAGGGTGGATGAGCAGTTCTTC. This sequence encodes CASSLGVRVDEQFF.

The genes are TRBV10-3 and TRBJ2-3; TRBD2 matches 7 bases. CDR3 size: 16 residues. The J segment lost 0 bases and the V segment lost 2 bases, leaving 5 bases of the junction unmatched. In germline, CDR1 is ENHRY, CDR2 SYGVKD. The CDR3 loop is CAISEQRGLSTDTQYF. The CDR3 bases are TGTGCCATCAGTGAGCAGCGGGGTCTCAGCACAGATACGCAGTATTTT.

This chain joins TRBV14 and TRBJ2-3, with 7 bases identical to TRBD2. V shed 1 base, J shed 4 bases, and the junction held 2 bases outside the gene matches. This CDR3 has 14 amino acids. The V gene's germline CDR1 is SGHDN and CDR2 FVKESK. CDR3 sequence (DNA): TGTGCCAGCAGCCAAGCGGGGGGTTCAGATACGCAGTATTTT. It translates to CASSQAGGSDTQYF.

The chain couples TRBV5-1 to TRBJ2-7; perhaps TRBD1 as D (6 bases). The germline V gene encodes CDR1 SGHRS and CDR2 YFSETQ. The V end was cut by 3 bases, the J end by 1 base, with 8 bases between. CDR3 length equals 13 residues. The CDR3 coding sequence is TGCGCCAGCAGCTCAGGGGTATCCTACGAGCAGTACTTC. Its protein is CASSSGVSYEQYF. Full variable domain (missing parts from reference TRBV5-1 and TRBJ2-7): KAGVTQTPRYLIKTRGQQVTLSCSPISGHRSVSWYQQTPGQGLQFLFEYFSETQRNKGNFPGRFSGRQFSNSRSEMNVSTLELGDSALYLCASSSGVSYEQYFGPGTRLTVT.

The chain combines TRBV5-6 with TRBJ2-3; unclear D gene. The CDR3 consists of 13 residues. The V end was cut by 3 bases, the J end by 6 bases, with 11 bases between. Germline loops: CDR1 SGHDT, CDR2 YYEEEE. The chain's CDR3 is CASSSDSPDTQYF. In DNA, the CDR3 is TGTGCCAGCAGCTCAGACTCCCCGGATACGCAGTATTTT.

The chain employs TRBV15 and TRBJ1-6, with 7 bases that match TRBD1. The CDR3 consists of 19 residues. CDR1 and CDR2 from the germline V gene are LNHNV and YYDKDF (reference sequence). After removal of 0 bases from V and 3 bases from J, the junction contained 11 bases not matched to a gene. CDR3 loop: CATSRDLLDRSLYNSPLHF. Here the CDR3 DNA reads TGTGCCACCAGCAGAGATTTGTTGGACAGGTCCCTCTATAATTCACCCCTCCACTTT. The variable domain in full, completed from reference TRBV15 and TRBJ1-6, reads DAMVIQNPRYQVTQFGKPVTLSCSQTLNHNVMYWYQQKSSQAPKLLFHYYDKDFNNEADTPDNFQSRRPNTSFCFLDIRSPGLGDTAMYLCATSRDLLDRSLYNSPLHFGNGTRLTVT.

This clone was seen a few times. This chain links TRBV27 with TRBJ1-5; 11 bases are shared with TRBD1. V shed 7 bases, J shed 5 bases, and the junction held 4 bases outside the gene matches. The CDR3 is made up of 14 amino acids. CDR1 and CDR2 (germline): MNHEY, SMNVEV (reference sequence). The CDR3 loop is CASKRTGGDQPQHF. The CDR3 coding sequence is TGTGCCAGCAAGAGGACAGGGGGCGATCAGCCCCAGCATTTT.

The rearrangement uses TRBV7-9 and TRBJ2-7; TRBD2 might be the D (6 bases). The length of the CDR3 is 15 residues. Germline CDR1 SEHNR, CDR2 FQNEAQ (reference sequence). Trimming shortened V by 4 bases and J by 5 bases, and 18 bases separated the two germline ends. CDR3 nucleotides: TGTGCCAGCAGCTCGGGGGTGGCGGGCCCCCACGAGCAGTACTTC. Its translation: CASSSGVAGPHEQYF.

J is TRBJ1-3 and V is TRBV7-9; the D gene is possibly TRBD1 (5 bases). CDR3 size: 13 residues. V was cut by 3 bases and J by 8 bases, with 11 bases left in between. The germline V gene has CDR1 SEHNR and CDR2 FQNEAQ (reference sequence). The CDR3 loop is CASSFSGSDTIYF. In DNA, the CDR3 is TGTGCCAGCAGCTTTTCAGGGTCGGACACCATATATTTT. The complete variable domain, with remaining parts taken from reference TRBV7-9 and TRBJ1-3, reads DTGVSQNPRHKITKRGQNVTFRCDPISEHNRLYWYRQTLGQGPEFLTYFQNEAQLEKSRLLSDRFSAERPKGSFSTLEIQRTEQGDSAMYLCASSFSGSDTIYFGEGSWLTVV.

This chain links TRBV19 with TRBJ1-5; D not resolved. The CDR3 contains 12 residues. The V end lost 9 bases, the J end lost 4 bases, and 10 bases lay between the germline ends. Germline CDR1 LNHDA, CDR2 SQIVND (reference sequence). The CDR3 here is CASRSVNQPQHF. The CDR3 coding sequence is TGTGCCAGCAGATCAGTGAATCAGCCCCAGCATTTT.

The gene calls are TRBV10-3 and TRBJ2-7; a weak D match, TRBD2 (7 bases). CDR3 length: 14 residues. In germline, CDR1 is ENHRY, CDR2 SYGVKD. Trimming pared 4 bases from V and 7 bases from J, leaving 17 bases between. The chain's CDR3 is CAISAGGTSEEQYF. CDR3 coding DNA: TGTGCCATCAGTGCGGGGGGCACGTCGGAAGAGCAGTACTTC.

This chain uses TRBV23-1 with TRBJ1-1; weak D call: TRBD1 (5 bases). TRBV23-1 is designated an ORF whose function remains uncertain. This CDR3 spans 15 amino acids. The V gene lost 4 bases and the J gene lost 6 bases, with 18 bases spanning the gap. The CDR3 protein is CASSRGLEGRPEAFF. The CDR3 nucleotides are TGCGCCAGCAGTCGAGGGCTTGAGGGGAGGCCTGAAGCTTTCTTT.

V and J are TRBV2 and TRBJ2-1; TRBD1 matches at 8 bases. The length of the CDR3 is 12 residues. Trimming removed 9 bases from V and 6 bases from J; junction bases left unmatched: 4. Per the germline V gene, CDR1 is SNHLY and CDR2 is FYNNEI. CDR3 amino acids: CASTGGGNEQFF. CDR3 nucleotides: TGTGCCAGTACAGGGGGAGGCAATGAGCAGTTCTTC.

The gene calls are TRBV6-5 and TRBJ1-2; no reliable D call. CDR3 length equals 14 residues. Germline CDR1 reads MNHEY; CDR2 reads SVGAGI. Trimming pared 2 bases from V and 4 bases from J, leaving 11 bases between. CDR3 amino acids: CASSYNLDSYGYTF. In nucleotides, the CDR3 is TGTGCCAGCAGTTACAATTTAGATAGCTATGGCTACACCTTC.

The rearrangement uses TRBV5-5 and TRBJ1-1; D might be TRBD1 (5 bases). Trimming removed 3 bases at V and 6 bases at J, with 12 bases between. Germline CDR1 SGHKS, CDR2 YYEKEE (reference sequence). The CDR3 has 13 residues. The CDR3 spells CASSYRGTAEAFF. CDR3 DNA sequence: TGTGCCAGCAGCTACCGGGGGACGGCTGAAGCTTTCTTT.

This clone was seen a single time. This rearrangement joins TRBV7-6 to TRBJ2-3; D perhaps matches TRBD1 (6 bases). The CDR3 spans 16 residues. Germline V gene lookup returns CDR1 SGHVS and CDR2 FNYEAQ. The V and J ends lost 2 bases and 5 bases respectively, with 17 bases between them. CDR3 sequence (DNA): TGTGCCAGCAGCTTATATATTGCGCAGGGGAGAGATACGCAGTATTTT. Protein sequence: CASSLYIAQGRDTQYF. Filled out from reference TRBV7-6 and TRBJ2-3, the complete variable domain reads GAGVSQSPRYKVTKRGQDVALRCDPISGHVSLYWYRQALGQGPEFLTYFNYEAQQDKSGLPNDRFSAERPEGSISTLTIQRTEQRDSAMYRCASSLYIAQGRDTQYFGPGTRLTVL.

This chain connects TRBV27 to TRBJ2-1, with TRBD1 matching over 8 bases. CDR1 and CDR2 from the germline V gene are MNHEY and SMNVEV (reference sequence). With V trimmed by 6 bases and J by 10 bases, 14 bases remained unmatched. The CDR3 consists of 15 residues. CDR3 region: CASRDRQGSFGEQFF. The CDR3 DNA reads TGTGCCAGCAGGGACCGACAGGGGAGTTTCGGCGAGCAGTTCTTC.

This clone has only a few counts. The chain combines TRBV30 with TRBJ1-1; 9 nucleotides line up with TRBD1. The CDR3 is made up of 14 amino acids. Germline CDR1 reads GTSNPN; CDR2 reads SVGIG (reference sequence). The ends lost 0 bases at V and 5 bases at J; junction bases unmatched: 4. CDR3: CAWSVGTGSTEAFF. The CDR3 coding sequence is TGTGCCTGGAGTGTAGGGACAGGGTCTACTGAAGCTTTCTTT.

The chain joins TRBV2 to TRBJ1-5; D is unclear. The V gene's germline CDR1 is SNHLY and CDR2 FYNNEI. Trimming left V 6 bases short and J 3 bases short, with 12 bases between. The CDR3 runs to 14 residues. CDR3 residues: CASSQISDNQPQHF. The DNA for the CDR3 is TGTGCCAGCAGCCAGATCAGCGACAATCAGCCCCAGCATTTT.

The chain has TRBV7-9 and TRBJ2-3; TRBD2 matches 8 bases. V gave up 4 bases and J gave up 2 bases; unmatched junction bases: 8. The CDR3 has 16 amino acids. Germline CDR1 SEHNR, CDR2 FQNEAQ (reference sequence). CDR3 amino acids: CASSSRRLAITDTQYF. CDR3 nucleotides: TGTGCCAGCAGCTCCCGTCGACTAGCGATCACAGATACGCAGTATTTT.